This is a list of T cell receptor beta chains from one sample in a study of cytomegalovirus exposure and HLA in healthy donors. Repertoires were generated with immunoSEQ multiplex PCR, while TCRdb's copy carries only in-frame clones and drops some. The sample carries about 160,000 clones, approximately 80% recorded once. Sequencing was carried out using PBMCs. These receptor sequences come from a male donor in good health and CMV-seropositive. The CDR3 runs from the conserved cysteine through the conserved F or W. Fields, in order: J gene, V gene, clone size, D gene, CDR3 protein, CDR3 DNA. D genes are given only for firm matches. Clone size is stated in some rows and not others, as once, few, many or a class when expanded.

TRBJ2-7 TRBV5-1 . TRBD2 CASSPGVPAGGKNEQYF TGCGCCAGCAGCCCTGGAGTCCCCGCGGGAGGTAAGAACGAGCAGTACTTC
TRBJ2-3 TRBV10-3 . TRBD2 CAAGGDTQYF TGTGCCGCGGGGGGAGATACGCAGTATTTT
TRBJ1-5 TRBV19 . TRBD1 CASSITGVGDQPQHF TGTGCCAGTAGTATAACAGGGGTGGGTGATCAGCCCCAGCATTTT
TRBJ2-1 TRBV6-6 few TRBD2 CASSGTSGSFNEQFF TGTGCCAGCAGTGGGACTAGCGGGAGTTTCAATGAGCAGTTCTTC
TRBJ1-6 TRBV7-2 . . CASSFYREEEFSPLHF TGTGCCAGCAGCTTTTATCGGGAAGAAGAGTTTTCACCCCTCCACTTT
TRBJ2-5 TRBV27 . . CASSLQGHPRGETQYF TGTGCCAGCAGCCTTCAAGGACACCCCCGGGGGGAGACCCAGTACTTC
TRBJ1-1 TRBV27 few . CASRSNFDMNTEAFF TGTGCCAGCAGATCTAATTTCGATATGAACACTGAAGCTTTCTTT
TRBJ2-3 TRBV4-2 few TRBD1 CASSSDRGQEDTQYF TGTGCCAGCAGCAGTGACAGGGGGCAGGAAGATACGCAGTATTTT
TRBJ2-7 TRBV27 . . CASSLRMAYEQYF TGTGCCAGCAGTTTGAGGATGGCCTACGAGCAGTACTTC
TRBJ1-1 TRBV7-9 . TRBD1 CSSSLALSRDRGTEAFF TGTTCCAGCAGCTTAGCGCTAAGCCGGGACAGGGGGACTGAAGCTTTCTTT
TRBJ1-5 TRBV7-9 . . CASSPQGGANQPQHF TGTGCCAGCAGCCCACAGGGAGGGGCCAATCAGCCCCAGCATTTT
TRBJ1-1 TRBV12-5 once . CASGWEGNTEAFF TGTGCTAGTGGTTGGGAGGGAAACACTGAAGCTTTCTTT
TRBJ2-1 TRBV9 . TRBD2 CASSVVGGGLAAYNEQFF TGTGCCAGCAGCGTAGTGGGGGGGGGACTAGCGGCCTACAATGAGCAGTTCTTC
TRBJ2-5 TRBV28 few TRBD1 CASNPGGFTQYF TGTGCCAGCAATCCAGGGGGATTTACCCAGTACTTC
TRBJ1-4 TRBV2 . TRBD1 CASSLLGQVGEKLFF TGTGCCAGCAGTCTTCTTGGACAGGTGGGAGAAAAACTGTTTTTT
TRBJ2-7 TRBV4-3 . . CASSRGGSYEQYF TGCGCCAGCAGCCGCGGCGGGTCCTACGAGCAGTACTTC
TRBJ2-3 TRBV5-1 . TRBD1 CASSPDRGLTDTQYF TGCGCCAGCAGCCCTGACAGGGGGCTCACAGATACGCAGTATTTT
TRBJ2-5 TRBV19 few . CASSINSQETQYF TGTGCCAGTAGTATTAACAGCCAAGAGACCCAGTACTTC